This entry lists 20 T cell receptor beta chains sequenced from one sample in a study of pediatric ulcerative colitis. Clones were read by immunoSEQ multiplex PCR, and TCRdb kept only the in-frame ones, dropping some. Of tens of thousands of clones listed, 73% were seen once; the top ten hold around 0.7%. Rectal tissue came from one to two pinch biopsies taken at colonoscopy. Sequencing was performed on gut tissue. Source of these receptors: a boy younger than 18 with moderate ulcerative colitis.

The chain uses TRBV5-6 and TRBJ2-1; 13 nucleotides agree with TRBD2. CDR1 and CDR2 (germline): SGHDT, YYEEEE. V was clipped by 5 bases and J by 8 bases; unmatched bases: 7. The CDR3 length is 15 residues. The CDR3 nucleotides read TGTGCCAGCAGTCCACTAGCGGGAGGGGTCGATGAGCAGTTCTTC. Its protein product is CASSPLAGGVDEQFF.

The V gene is TRBV5-8, the J gene TRBJ1-5, with D maybe TRBD1 (6 bases). Per germline, CDR1 SGHTS and CDR2 YDEGEE. CDR3 size: 14 residues. V was pared by 1 base and J by 3 bases, with 8 bases between. CDR3: CASSLRGINQPQHF. The CDR3 nucleotides are TGTGCCAGCAGCTTGAGGGGGATCAATCAGCCCCAGCATTTT. Filled out from reference TRBV5-8 and TRBJ1-5, the complete variable domain reads EAGVTQSPTHLIKTRGQQATLRCSPISGHTSVYWYQQALGLGLQFLLWYDEGEERNRGNFPPRFSGRQFPNYSSELNVNALELEDSALYLCASSLRGINQPQHFGDGTRLSIL.

In DNA, the CDR3 is TGCGCCAGCAGCCAAGACAGGGGGATTACTGAAGCTTTCTTT. This sequence encodes CASSQDRGITEAFF. The J gene is TRBJ1-1, the V gene TRBV4-1, with 7 positions matching TRBD1. CDR3 length: 14 amino acids. J lost 5 bases, V lost 0 bases, and 3 bases had no gene match. The germline V gene encodes CDR1 MGHRA and CDR2 YSYEKL.

V gene TRBV5-6 combines with J gene TRBJ1-1, with D unresolved. The V end was cut by 4 bases, the J end by 11 bases, with 15 bases between. The germline V gene has CDR1 SGHDT and CDR2 YYEEEE. The length of the CDR3 is 12 residues. The CDR3 sequence is CASSLTSVGAFF. The CDR3, as DNA: TGTGCCAGCAGCCTGACGTCAGTGGGCGCTTTCTTT.

This clone has only a few counts. The chain recombines TRBV5-1 with TRBJ1-4; no definite D call. V was pared by 1 base and J by 8 bases, with 18 bases between. Germline V gives CDR1 SGHRS, CDR2 YFSETQ. The CDR3 has 16 amino acids. The CDR3 is CASSLFLSGFGEKLFF. CDR3 nucleotide sequence: TGCGCCAGCAGCTTGTTCCTCTCCGGGTTCGGCGAAAAACTGTTTTTT.

J is TRBJ2-6 and V is TRBV5-6; D is unclear. CDR1 and CDR2 (germline): SGHDT, YYEEEE. The V and J ends lost 2 bases and 2 bases respectively, with 5 bases between them. The CDR3 is 14 residues long. The CDR3 loop is CASSFPTGANVLTF. Written as DNA, the CDR3 is TGTGCCAGCAGCTTCCCCACTGGGGCCAACGTCCTGACTTTC. The full variable domain, in which reference TRBV5-6 and TRBJ2-6 provide the parts outside the CDR3, is DAGVTQSPTHLIKTRGQQVTLRCSPKSGHDTVSWYQQALGQGPQFIFQYYEEEERQRGNFPDRFSGHQFPNYSSELNVNALLLGDSALYLCASSFPTGANVLTFGAGSRLTVL.

V gene TRBV2 combines with J gene TRBJ2-7; D not resolved. Germline V gives CDR1 SNHLY, CDR2 FYNNEI. The CDR3 covers 14 residues. V lost 4 bases, J lost 4 bases, and 14 bases lay in between. CDR3 loop: CASSGLQSNYEQYF. CDR3 sequence (DNA): TGTGCCAGCAGTGGGCTCCAGAGTAATTACGAGCAGTACTTC.

The chain employs TRBV7-8 and TRBJ2-7; no firm D call. The CDR3 length is 11 residues. Trimming cost V 5 bases and J 7 bases, with 9 bases left between them. CDR1 is SGHVS and CDR2 is FQNEAQ in the germline V gene. Here the CDR3 reads CASSLLQEQYF. For the CDR3, the DNA is TGTGCCAGCAGCCTTCTACAAGAGCAGTACTTC. Full variable domain (missing parts from reference TRBV7-8 and TRBJ2-7): GAGVSQSPRYKVAKRGQDVALRCDPISGHVSLFWYQQALGQGPEFLTYFQNEAQLDKSGLPSDRFFAERPEGSVSTLKIQRTQQEDSAVYLCASSLLQEQYFGPGTRLTVT.

The rearrangement links TRBV29-1 to TRBJ2-3; the D is unclear. From germline, CDR1 is SQVTM and CDR2 ANQGSEA. This CDR3 is built from 13 residues. Between the trimmed V and J ends, which lost 5 bases and 8 bases, there was a span of 17 bases. The DNA for the CDR3 is TGCAGCGTTCCCCTCGAAAGTGTGGGTACGCAGTATTTT. It translates to CSVPLESVGTQYF.

V usage is TRBV5-4 and J usage is TRBJ2-5; 10 bases align to TRBD1. J gave up 5 bases and V 4 bases, and 2 bases lay outside the gene matches. This CDR3 is 13 amino acids long. CDR1 is SGHNT and CDR2 is YYREEE in the germline V gene (reference sequence). CDR3 bases: TGTGCCAGCAGCGGGACAGGGGAGGAGACCCAGTACTTC. Translation: CASSGTGEETQYF.

V and J are TRBV7-8 and TRBJ2-1; D is unresolved. V was pared by 8 bases and J by 8 bases, with 19 bases between. The CDR3 length is 14 residues. Germline CDR1 SGHVS, CDR2 FQNEAQ. The CDR3 nucleotides are TGTGCCAGCCTACACGAGAGTAGTCGGCATGAGCAGTTCTTC. Protein product: CASLHESSRHEQFF.

This chain's CDR3 is CASSLVGAGSTDTQYF. The CDR3 DNA is TGTGCCAGCAGCTTAGTAGGTGCAGGGAGCACAGATACGCAGTATTTT. This chain connects TRBV7-2 to TRBJ2-3; perhaps TRBD1 as D (5 bases). CDR1 is SGHTA, CDR2 FQGNSA, per germline. The V end was cut by 1 base, the J end by 0 bases, with 11 bases between. This CDR3 is 16 amino acids long.

The genes are TRBV2 and TRBJ2-7; the match to TRBD2 covers 7 bases. V dropped 3 bases and J dropped 2; count of bases not matched to a gene: 7. The germline V gene encodes CDR1 SNHLY and CDR2 FYNNEI. There are 15 residues in the CDR3. The CDR3 coding sequence is TGTGCCAGCAGTGAGCGGGGGAGGGAGCCCTACGAGCAGTACTTC. It specifies CASSERGREPYEQYF.

The rearrangement joins TRBV30 to TRBJ1-6; weak D call: TRBD1 (5 bases). The germline V and J ends were trimmed by 4 bases and 0 bases, with 10 bases remaining between them. The CDR3 length is 15 residues. Germline CDR1 reads GTSNPN; CDR2 reads SVGIG (reference sequence). The CDR3 region has the DNA TGTGCCTGGACCCCAGACAGCTCCTATAATTCACCCCTCCACTTT. Translated, it gives CAWTPDSSYNSPLHF. Together with reference TRBV30 and TRBJ1-6, the CDR3 gives the full variable domain: SQTIHQWPATLVQPVGSPLSLECTVEGTSNPNLYWYRQAAGRGLQLLFYSVGIGQISSEVPQNLSASRPQDRQFILSSKKLLLSDSGFYLCAWTPDSSYNSPLHFGNGTRLTVT.

V and J are TRBV28 and TRBJ1-1, with 10 positions matching TRBD1. Germline loops: CDR1 MDHEN, CDR2 SYDVKM. The CDR3 consists of 15 residues. The ends lost 5 bases at V and 11 bases at J; junction bases unmatched: 14. The CDR3 DNA sequence: TGTGCCAGCAGTGCCTCTAGGACAGGGGGAGCGTCGGCTTTCTTT. Translation: CASSASRTGGASAFF.

The CDR3 here is CASTTGGNYNEQFF. CDR3 nucleotide sequence: TGTGCCAGCACCACAGGGGGGAACTACAATGAGCAGTTCTTC. The chain couples TRBV28 to TRBJ2-1, with 8 bases that match TRBD1. The J segment lost 3 bases and the V segment lost 7 bases, leaving 5 bases of the junction unmatched. This CDR3 contains 14 residues. Germline V gives CDR1 MDHEN, CDR2 SYDVKM.

The V and J genes are TRBV5-1 and TRBJ2-5, with 7 positions matching TRBD2. This CDR3 comprises 15 residues. Trimming took 4 bases from V and 3 from J; bases not matched to a gene: 9. The germline gives CDR1 SGHRS, CDR2 YFSETQ. The CDR3 region is CASSPGRAGEETQYF. In DNA form, the CDR3 reads TGCGCCAGCAGCCCGGGGAGGGCGGGGGAAGAGACCCAGTACTTC. The full variable domain, its missing parts supplied by reference TRBV5-1 and TRBJ2-5, is KAGVTQTPRYLIKTRGQQVTLSCSPISGHRSVSWYQQTPGQGLQFLFEYFSETQRNKGNFPGRFSGRQFSNSRSEMNVSTLELGDSALYLCASSPGRAGEETQYFGPGTRLLVL.

This clone is a singleton in its sample. J is TRBJ2-7 and V is TRBV4-3; TRBD2 matches 7 bases. This CDR3 is 15 amino acids long. V lost 5 bases and J lost 2; bases outside the gene matches: 9. Germline V gene data show CDR1 as LGHNA and CDR2 as YSLEER. The CDR3 coding sequence is TGCGCCAGCAGCGTGGGGGGGAACCCGACCTACGAGCAGTACTTC. Protein sequence: CASSVGGNPTYEQYF.

V gene TRBV5-1 combines with J gene TRBJ2-7; 9 bases are a match to TRBD1. Germline CDR1 reads SGHRS; CDR2 reads YFSETQ. The CDR3 contains 14 residues. Losses at the gene ends were 6 bases for V and 4 bases for J; bases not matched to a gene: 8. The CDR3 protein is CASNDRGSPYEQYF. The CDR3 nucleotides are TGCGCCAGCAACGACAGGGGGAGCCCTTACGAGCAGTACTTC.

The DNA for the CDR3 is TGTGCCAGTAGGGGGACCCGGGGCGGCCGGTACAATGAGCAGTTCTTC. Translated: CASRGTRGGRYNEQFF. The chain has TRBV19 and TRBJ2-1; D is perhaps TRBD1 or TRBD2 (5 bases each). This CDR3 has 16 amino acids. The V end was cut by 6 bases, the J end by 4 bases, with 19 bases between. The germline V gene has CDR1 LNHDA and CDR2 SQIVND (reference sequence).